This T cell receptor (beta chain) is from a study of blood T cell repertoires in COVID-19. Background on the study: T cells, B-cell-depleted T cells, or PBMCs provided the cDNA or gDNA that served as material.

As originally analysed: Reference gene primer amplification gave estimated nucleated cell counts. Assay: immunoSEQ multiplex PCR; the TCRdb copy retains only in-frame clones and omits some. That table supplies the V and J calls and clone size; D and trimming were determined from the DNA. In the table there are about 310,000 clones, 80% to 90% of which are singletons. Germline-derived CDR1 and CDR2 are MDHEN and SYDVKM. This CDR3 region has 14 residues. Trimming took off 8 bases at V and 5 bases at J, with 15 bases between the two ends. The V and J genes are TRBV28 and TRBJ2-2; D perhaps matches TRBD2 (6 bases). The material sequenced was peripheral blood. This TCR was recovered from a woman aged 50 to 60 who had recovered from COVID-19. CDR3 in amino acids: CASRRARATGELFF. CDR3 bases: TGTGCCAGCCGGAGGGCCAGGGCGACCGGGGAGCTGTTTTTT. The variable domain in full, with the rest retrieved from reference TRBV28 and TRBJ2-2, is DVKVTQSSRYLVKRTGEKVFLECVQDMDHENMFWYRQDPGLGLRLIYFSYDVKMKEKGDIPEGYSVSREKKERFSLILESASTNQTSMYLCASRRARATGELFFGEGSRLTVL.